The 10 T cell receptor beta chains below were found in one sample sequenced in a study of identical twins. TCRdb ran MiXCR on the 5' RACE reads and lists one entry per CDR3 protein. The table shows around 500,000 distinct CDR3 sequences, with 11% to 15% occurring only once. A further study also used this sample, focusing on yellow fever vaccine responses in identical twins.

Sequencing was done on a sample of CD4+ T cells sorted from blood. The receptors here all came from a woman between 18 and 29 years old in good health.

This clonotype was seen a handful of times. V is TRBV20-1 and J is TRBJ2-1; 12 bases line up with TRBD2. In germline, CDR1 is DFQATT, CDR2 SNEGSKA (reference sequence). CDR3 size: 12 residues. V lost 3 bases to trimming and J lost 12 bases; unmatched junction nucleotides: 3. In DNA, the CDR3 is TGCAGTGCTAGGGGACTAGCGGGTGCGCAGTTCTTC. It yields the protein CSARGLAGAQFF.

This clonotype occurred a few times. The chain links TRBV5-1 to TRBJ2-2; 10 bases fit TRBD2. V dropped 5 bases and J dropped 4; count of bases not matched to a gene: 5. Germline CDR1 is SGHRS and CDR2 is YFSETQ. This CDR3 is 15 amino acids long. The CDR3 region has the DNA TGCGCCAGCAGTTCGAGACTAGCGGGCACCGGGGAGCTGTTTTTT. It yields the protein CASSSRLAGTGELFF.

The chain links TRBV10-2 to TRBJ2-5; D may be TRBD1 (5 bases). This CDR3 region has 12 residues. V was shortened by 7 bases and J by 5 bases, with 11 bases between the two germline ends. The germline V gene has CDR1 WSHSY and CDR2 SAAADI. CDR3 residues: CASTDGAETQYF. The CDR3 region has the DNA TGCGCCAGCACGGATGGGGCCGAGACCCAGTACTTC.

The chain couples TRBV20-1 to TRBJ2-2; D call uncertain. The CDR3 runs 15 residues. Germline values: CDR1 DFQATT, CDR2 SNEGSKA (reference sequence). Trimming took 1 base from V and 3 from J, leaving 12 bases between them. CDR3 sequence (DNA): TGCAGTGCTAGAGGATCTAGTTGGGACACCGGGGAGCTGTTTTTT. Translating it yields CSARGSSWDTGELFF.

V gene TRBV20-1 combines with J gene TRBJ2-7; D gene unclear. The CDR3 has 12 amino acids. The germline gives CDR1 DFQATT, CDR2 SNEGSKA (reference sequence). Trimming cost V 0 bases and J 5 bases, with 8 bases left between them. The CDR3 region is CSARESLDEQYF. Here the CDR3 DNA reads TGCAGTGCTAGAGAGTCTCTGGACGAGCAGTACTTC.

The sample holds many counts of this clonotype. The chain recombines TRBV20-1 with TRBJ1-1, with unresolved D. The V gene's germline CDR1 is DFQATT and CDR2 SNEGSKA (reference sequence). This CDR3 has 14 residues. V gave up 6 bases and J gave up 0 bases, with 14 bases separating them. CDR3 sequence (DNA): TGCAGTGCGGCTACCTCAGAGGTGAACACTGAAGCTTTCTTT. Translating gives CSAATSEVNTEAFF.

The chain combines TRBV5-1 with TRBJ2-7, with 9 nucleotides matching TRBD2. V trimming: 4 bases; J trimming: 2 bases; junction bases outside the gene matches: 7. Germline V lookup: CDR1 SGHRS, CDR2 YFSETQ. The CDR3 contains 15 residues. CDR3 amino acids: CASSRSGSKAYEQYF. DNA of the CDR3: TGCGCCAGCAGCCGTAGCGGGAGTAAGGCCTACGAGCAGTACTTC.

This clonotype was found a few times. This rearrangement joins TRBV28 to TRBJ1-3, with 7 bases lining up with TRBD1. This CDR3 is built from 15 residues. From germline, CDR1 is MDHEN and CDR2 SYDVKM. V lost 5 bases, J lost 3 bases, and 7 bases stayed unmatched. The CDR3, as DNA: TGTGCCAGCAGTCCCGGACAGGCTGGTGGAAACACCATATATTTT. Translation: CASSPGQAGGNTIYF.

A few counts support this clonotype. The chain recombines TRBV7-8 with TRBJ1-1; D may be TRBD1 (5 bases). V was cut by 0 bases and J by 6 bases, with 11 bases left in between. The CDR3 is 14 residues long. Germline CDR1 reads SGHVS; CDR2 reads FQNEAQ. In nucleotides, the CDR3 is TGTGCCAGCAGCTTAGCGCTCAGGGTTGCTGAAGCTTTCTTT. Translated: CASSLALRVAEAFF.

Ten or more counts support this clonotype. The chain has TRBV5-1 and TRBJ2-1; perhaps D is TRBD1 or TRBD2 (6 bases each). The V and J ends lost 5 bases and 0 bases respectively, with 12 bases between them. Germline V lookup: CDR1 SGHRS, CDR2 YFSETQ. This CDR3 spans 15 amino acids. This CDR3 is CASSRGGGSYNEQFF. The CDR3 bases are TGCGCCAGCAGTCGAGGAGGGGGCTCCTACAATGAGCAGTTCTTC.